This record covers a single T cell receptor (beta chain). The data derive from a study of blood T cell repertoires in COVID-19. V shed 1 base and J shed 2 bases, with 8 bases lying between them. CDR1 and CDR2 (germline): SNHLY, FYNNEI. This CDR3 is built from 14 residues. Only in-frame clones appear in the TCRdb table, and some are missing; sequencing was by immunoSEQ multiplex PCR. The data contain 100,000 to 140,000 clones, 80% to 90% of them singletons. Input material: peripheral blood. This receptor was taken from a man aged 40-49 years with active or convalescent COVID-19. The J gene is TRBJ1-2, the V gene TRBV2, with D possibly being TRBD1 (5 bases). CDR3 sequence reads: CASSEEGRNYGYTF. The CDR3 DNA reads TGTGCCAGCAGTGAAGAGGGGAGGAACTATGGCTACACCTTC.